This T cell receptor (beta chain) was captured by sequencing in a study of beta chain features in type 1 diabetes. Points from the study as a whole: Fewer insertions but more deletions were seen at VDJ junctions in type 1 diabetes patients. Small HLA sub-analyses could not settle whether HLA shapes TCRB rearrangement.

Every isolated RNA sample was fully reverse transcribed, so sequencing captured expressed TCRB transcripts. Data came from immunoSEQ multiplex PCR; TCRdb stores just in-frame clones and leaves some out. The sample has hundreds of thousands of clones, about 14% seen once; the top ten hold about 0.087%. The CDR3 runs 18 residues. Germline CDR1 and CDR2: SGDLS and YYNGEE. A few counts support this clone. Antigen specificity is unknown. This chain connects TRBV9 to TRBJ2-7; 16 bases are a match to TRBD2. Gene TRBJ2-1 matches the end of the DNA better, so the J call may be wrong. The clonotype originates from a man aged 18 to 30 in good health. Sequencing was carried out using naive CD4+ T cells from blood. For the CDR3, the DNA is TGTGCCAGCAGTTTGGGACTAGCGGGAGGGCCGGGGGACAATGAGCAGTTCTTC. It translates to CASSLGLAGGPGDNEQFF.